This paragraph covers one T cell receptor beta chain sequence. The antigen is unknown. This specimen comes from a study of regulatory T cells in long-lasting Graves disease. Study-wide results and limits: Persistent cases favored TRBV28, TRBJ1-2 and TRBJ2-5.

Per the germline V gene, CDR1 is SGHNT and CDR2 is YENEEA. V lost 3 bases, J lost 5 bases, and 13 bases lay in between. The CDR3 is made up of 14 amino acids. Stated time point: newly diagnosed GD, antithyroid drugs for less than 3 months. Making the TCR library involved RNA that had been extracted from PBMCs. Graves' disease diagnosis was established per American Thyroid Association guidelines. Patients were from an endocrinology department in Xi'an, China. Sequencing libraries for TCR beta were prepared with iRepertoire HTBI primers and Arm-PCR of CDR3 regions. Each CDR3 protein gets one entry after TCRdb re-called the multiplex PCR reads with MiXCR. The table shows fewer than 450,000 distinct CDR3 sequences, with 15% occurring only once. This same sample was also part of a study on T cells in Graves' hyperthyroidism and ophthalmopathy.

The sample consisted of peripheral blood mononuclear cells (PBMCs), taken at new diagnosis, from a patient treated with antithyroid drugs. This clonotype was obtained from a woman in her thirties or forties with Graves disease. The V gene is TRBV11-3, the J gene TRBJ2-5; no reliable D call. Here the CDR3 DNA reads TGTGCCAGCAGCTTTTCCCGTTCTTCGGAGACCCAGTACTTC. It is translated as CASSFSRSSETQYF.